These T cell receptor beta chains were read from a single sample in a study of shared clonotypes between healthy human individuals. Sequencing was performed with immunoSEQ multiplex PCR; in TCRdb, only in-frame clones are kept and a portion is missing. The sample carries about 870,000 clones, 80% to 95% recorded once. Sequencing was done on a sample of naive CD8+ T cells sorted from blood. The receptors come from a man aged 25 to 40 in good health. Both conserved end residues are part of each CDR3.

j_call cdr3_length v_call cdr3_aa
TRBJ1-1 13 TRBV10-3 CAIEALMNTEAFF
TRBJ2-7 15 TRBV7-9 CASSLERGLHHEQYF
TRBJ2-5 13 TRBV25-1 CASWDRGWETQYF
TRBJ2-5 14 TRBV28 CASRSGTGPGTQYF
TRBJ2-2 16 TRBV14 CASSHPPWGTGRELFF
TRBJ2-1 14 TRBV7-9 CASSSPGQGNEQFF
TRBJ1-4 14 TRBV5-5 CASSEHQGSEKLFF
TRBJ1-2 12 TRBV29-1 CSVLQGTYGYTF
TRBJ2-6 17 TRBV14 CASSQDLGLTGANVLTF
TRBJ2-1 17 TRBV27 CASSSGTSGSAYNEQFF
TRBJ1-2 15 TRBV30 CAWSGPGRPNYGYTF
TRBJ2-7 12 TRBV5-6 CASSPPGYEQYF
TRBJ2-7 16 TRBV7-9 CASGGSLGQGTYEQYF
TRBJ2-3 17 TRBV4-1 CASSQDQGGAGRDTQYF
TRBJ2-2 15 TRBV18 CASSPGQANTGELFF
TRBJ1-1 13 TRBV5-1 CASAGIYDTEAFF
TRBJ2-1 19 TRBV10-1 CASSELAGEPLGSYNEQFF
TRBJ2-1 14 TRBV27 CASSPIDRGDEQFF
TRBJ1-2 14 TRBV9 CASSVGGPNYGYTF
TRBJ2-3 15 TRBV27 CASSITSGATDTQYF
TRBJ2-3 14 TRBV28 CASSWDRVSDTQYF
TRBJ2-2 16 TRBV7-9 CASSPKSGTVTGELFF
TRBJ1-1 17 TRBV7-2 CASSLEAHTWMNTEAFF
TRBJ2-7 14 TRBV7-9 CASSRQGTTYEQYF
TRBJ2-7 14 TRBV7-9 CASSFQGHPYEQYF
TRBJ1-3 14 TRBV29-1 CSVEFGTEGNTIYF
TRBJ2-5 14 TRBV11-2 CASSPRLGMETQYF
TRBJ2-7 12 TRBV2 CASLGGVYEQYF
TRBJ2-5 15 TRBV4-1 CASSQDRSPGETQYF
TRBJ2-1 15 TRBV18 CASSPGGSVYNEQFF
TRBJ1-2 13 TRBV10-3 CAIRTDRAYGYTF
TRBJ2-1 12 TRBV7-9 CASSLQYIEQFF
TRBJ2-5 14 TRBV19 CASSIAGGQETQYF
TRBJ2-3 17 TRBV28 CASSLRSSGRWADTQYF
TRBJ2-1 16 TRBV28 CASRMNSGVAYNEQFF
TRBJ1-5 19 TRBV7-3 CASINTLTPGQTPGQPQHF
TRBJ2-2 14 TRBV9 CASSAGQLTGELFF
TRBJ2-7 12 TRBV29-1 CSVVAGDYEQYF
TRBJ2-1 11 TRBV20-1 CSASISGEQFF
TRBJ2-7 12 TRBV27 CASSKTGREQYF
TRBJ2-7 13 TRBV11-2 CASSLGVGREQYF
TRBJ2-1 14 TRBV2 CASSDMGTLEEQFF
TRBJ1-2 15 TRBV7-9 CASSLDRGGNYGYTF
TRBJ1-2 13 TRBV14 CASSPRVSYGYTF
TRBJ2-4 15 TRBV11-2 CASSSISGAKNIQYF